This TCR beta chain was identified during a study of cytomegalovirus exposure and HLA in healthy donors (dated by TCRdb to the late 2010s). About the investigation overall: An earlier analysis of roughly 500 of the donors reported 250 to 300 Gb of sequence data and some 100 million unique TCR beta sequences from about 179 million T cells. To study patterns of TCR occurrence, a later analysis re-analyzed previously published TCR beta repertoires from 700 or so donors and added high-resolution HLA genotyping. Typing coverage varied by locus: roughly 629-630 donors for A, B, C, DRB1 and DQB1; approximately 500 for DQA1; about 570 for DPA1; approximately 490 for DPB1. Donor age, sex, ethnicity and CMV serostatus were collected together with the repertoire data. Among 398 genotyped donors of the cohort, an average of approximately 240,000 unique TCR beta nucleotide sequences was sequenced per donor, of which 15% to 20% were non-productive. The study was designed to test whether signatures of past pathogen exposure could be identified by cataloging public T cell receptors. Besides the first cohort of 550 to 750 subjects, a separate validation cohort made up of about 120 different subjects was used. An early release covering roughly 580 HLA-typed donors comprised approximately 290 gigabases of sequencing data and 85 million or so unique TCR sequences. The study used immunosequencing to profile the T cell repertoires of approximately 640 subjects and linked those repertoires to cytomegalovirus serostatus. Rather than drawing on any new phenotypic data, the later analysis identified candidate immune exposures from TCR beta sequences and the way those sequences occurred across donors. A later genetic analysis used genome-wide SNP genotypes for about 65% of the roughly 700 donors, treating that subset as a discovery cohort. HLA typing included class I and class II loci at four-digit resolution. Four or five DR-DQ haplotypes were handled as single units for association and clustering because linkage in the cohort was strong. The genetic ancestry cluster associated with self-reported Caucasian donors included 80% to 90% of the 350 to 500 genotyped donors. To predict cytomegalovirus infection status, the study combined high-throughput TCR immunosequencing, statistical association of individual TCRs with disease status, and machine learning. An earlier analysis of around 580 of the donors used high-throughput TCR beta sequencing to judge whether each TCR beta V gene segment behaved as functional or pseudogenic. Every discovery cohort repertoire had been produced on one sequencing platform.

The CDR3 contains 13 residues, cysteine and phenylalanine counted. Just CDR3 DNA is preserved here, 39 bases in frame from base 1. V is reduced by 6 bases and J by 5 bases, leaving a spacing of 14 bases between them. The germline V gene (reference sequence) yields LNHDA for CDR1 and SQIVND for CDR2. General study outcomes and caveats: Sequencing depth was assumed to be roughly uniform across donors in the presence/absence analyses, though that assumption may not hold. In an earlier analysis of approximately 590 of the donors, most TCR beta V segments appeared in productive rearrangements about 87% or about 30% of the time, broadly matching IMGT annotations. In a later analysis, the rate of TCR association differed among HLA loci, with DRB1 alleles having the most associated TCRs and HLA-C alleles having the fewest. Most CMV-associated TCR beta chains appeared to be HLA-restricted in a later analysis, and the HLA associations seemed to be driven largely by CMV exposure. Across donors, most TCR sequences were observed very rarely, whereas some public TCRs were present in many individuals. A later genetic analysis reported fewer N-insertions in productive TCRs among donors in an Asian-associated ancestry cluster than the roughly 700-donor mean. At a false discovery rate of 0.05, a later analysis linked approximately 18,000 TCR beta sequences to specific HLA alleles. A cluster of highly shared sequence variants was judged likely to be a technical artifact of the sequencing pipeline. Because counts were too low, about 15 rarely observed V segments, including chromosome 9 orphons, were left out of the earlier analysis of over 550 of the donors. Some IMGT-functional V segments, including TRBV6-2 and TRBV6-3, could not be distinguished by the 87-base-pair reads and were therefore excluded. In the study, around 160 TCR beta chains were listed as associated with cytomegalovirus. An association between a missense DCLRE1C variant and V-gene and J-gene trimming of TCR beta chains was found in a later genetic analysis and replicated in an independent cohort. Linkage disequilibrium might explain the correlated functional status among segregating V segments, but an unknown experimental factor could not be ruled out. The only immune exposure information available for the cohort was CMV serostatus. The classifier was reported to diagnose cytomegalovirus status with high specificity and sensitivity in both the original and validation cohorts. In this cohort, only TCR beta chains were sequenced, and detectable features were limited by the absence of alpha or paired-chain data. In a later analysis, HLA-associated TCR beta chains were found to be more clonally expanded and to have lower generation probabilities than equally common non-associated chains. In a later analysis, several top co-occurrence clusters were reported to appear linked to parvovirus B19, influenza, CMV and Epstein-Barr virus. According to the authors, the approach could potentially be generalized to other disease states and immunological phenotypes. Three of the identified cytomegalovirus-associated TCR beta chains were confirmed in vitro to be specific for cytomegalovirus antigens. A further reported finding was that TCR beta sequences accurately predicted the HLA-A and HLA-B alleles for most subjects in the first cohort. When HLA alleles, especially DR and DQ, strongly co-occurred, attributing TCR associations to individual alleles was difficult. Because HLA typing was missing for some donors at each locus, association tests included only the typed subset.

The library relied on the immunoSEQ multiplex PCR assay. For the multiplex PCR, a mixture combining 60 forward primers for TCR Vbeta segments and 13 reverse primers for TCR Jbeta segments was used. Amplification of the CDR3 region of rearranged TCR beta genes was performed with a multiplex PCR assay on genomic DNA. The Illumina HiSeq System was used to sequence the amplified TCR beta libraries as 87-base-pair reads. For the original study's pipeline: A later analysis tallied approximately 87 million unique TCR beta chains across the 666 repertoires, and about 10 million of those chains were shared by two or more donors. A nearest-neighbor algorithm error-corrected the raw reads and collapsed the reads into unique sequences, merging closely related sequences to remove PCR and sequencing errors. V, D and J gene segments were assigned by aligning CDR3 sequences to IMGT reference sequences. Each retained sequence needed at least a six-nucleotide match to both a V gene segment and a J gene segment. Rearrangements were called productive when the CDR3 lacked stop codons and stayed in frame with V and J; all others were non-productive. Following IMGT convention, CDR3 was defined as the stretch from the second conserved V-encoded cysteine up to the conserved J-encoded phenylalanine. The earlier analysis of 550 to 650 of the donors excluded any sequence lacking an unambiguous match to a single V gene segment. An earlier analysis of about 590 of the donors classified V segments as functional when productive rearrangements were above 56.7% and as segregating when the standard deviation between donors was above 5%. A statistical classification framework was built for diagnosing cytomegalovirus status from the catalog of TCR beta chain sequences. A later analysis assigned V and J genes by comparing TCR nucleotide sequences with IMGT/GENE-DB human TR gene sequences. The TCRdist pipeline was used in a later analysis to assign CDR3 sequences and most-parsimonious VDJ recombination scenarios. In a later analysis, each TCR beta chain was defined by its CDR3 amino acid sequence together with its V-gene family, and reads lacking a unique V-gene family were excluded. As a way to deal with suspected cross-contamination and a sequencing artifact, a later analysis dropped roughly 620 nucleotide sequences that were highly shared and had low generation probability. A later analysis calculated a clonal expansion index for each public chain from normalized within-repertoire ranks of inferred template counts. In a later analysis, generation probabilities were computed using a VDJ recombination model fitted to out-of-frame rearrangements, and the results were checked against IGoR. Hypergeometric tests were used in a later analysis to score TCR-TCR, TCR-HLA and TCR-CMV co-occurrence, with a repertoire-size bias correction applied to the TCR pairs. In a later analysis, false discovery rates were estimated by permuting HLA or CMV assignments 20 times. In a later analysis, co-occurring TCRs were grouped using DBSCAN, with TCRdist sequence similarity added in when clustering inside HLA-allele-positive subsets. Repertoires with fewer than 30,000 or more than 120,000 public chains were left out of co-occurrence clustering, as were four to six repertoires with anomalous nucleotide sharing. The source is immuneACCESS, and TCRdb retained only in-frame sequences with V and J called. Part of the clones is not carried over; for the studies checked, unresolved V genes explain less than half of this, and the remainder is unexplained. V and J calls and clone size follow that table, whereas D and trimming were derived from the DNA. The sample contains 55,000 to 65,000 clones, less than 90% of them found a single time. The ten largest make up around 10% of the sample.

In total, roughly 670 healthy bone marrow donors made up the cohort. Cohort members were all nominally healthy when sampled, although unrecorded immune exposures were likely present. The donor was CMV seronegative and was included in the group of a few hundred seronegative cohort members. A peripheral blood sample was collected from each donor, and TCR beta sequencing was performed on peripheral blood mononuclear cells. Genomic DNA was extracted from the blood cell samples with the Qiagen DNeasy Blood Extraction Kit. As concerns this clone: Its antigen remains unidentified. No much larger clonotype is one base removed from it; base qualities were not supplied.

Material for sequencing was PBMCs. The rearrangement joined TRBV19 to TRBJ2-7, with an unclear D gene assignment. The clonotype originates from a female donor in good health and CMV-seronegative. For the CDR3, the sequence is CASSWALDHEQYF. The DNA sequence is TGTGCCAGTAGCTGGGCTTTAGATCACGAGCAGTACTTC.